The rows below give T cell receptor beta chains drawn from one sample of a study of shared clonotypes between healthy human individuals. The protocol was immunoSEQ multiplex PCR, while the TCRdb copy is restricted to in-frame clones and leaves out a portion. The sample contains fewer than 600,000 clones, about 76% of which appear only once. The sequenced sample was PBMCs. These receptor sequences come from a middle-aged woman in good health. Some clones in this sample may be carry-over from other donors' samples. Each CDR3 is given without its conserved first and last residue. Each record gives: V gene, J gene, CDR3 protein.

V gene: TRBV2
J gene: TRBJ2-1
CDR3 protein: ASSPYPDNEQF

V gene: TRBV9
J gene: TRBJ2-3
CDR3 protein: ASSVGGGLTDTQY

V gene: TRBV10-1
J gene: TRBJ2-7
CDR3 protein: ASSESSGSSEQY

V gene: TRBV7-9
J gene: TRBJ1-1
CDR3 protein: ASSLVQTLENTEAF

V gene: TRBV19
J gene: TRBJ1-5
CDR3 protein: ASSMQGGQPQH

V gene: TRBV7-9
J gene: TRBJ2-7
CDR3 protein: ASSPRQGPREQY

V gene: TRBV7-2
J gene: TRBJ2-6
CDR3 protein: ASSLGSGANVLT

V gene: TRBV28
J gene: TRBJ1-1
CDR3 protein: ASSGKGQRAF

V gene: TRBV7-9
J gene: TRBJ2-3
CDR3 protein: ASSLAGRGDTQY

V gene: TRBV5-1
J gene: TRBJ2-3
CDR3 protein: ASSLEGLHTDTQY

V gene: TRBV11-2
J gene: TRBJ1-1
CDR3 protein: ASSEGAANRAEAF

V gene: TRBV30
J gene: TRBJ1-1
CDR3 protein: AWNDLRSEAF

V gene: TRBV21-1
J gene: TRBJ2-6
CDR3 protein: ASSKGAGATGANVLT

V gene: TRBV15
J gene: TRBJ2-1
CDR3 protein: ATSRYRQGADPQF

V gene: TRBV6-5
J gene: TRBJ2-1
CDR3 protein: ASSYLGGTYNEQF

V gene: TRBV27
J gene: TRBJ1-2
CDR3 protein: ASRRTGRGPYGYT

V gene: TRBV7-9
J gene: TRBJ2-6
CDR3 protein: ASSLFREGISGANVLT

V gene: TRBV2
J gene: TRBJ2-3
CDR3 protein: ASSPRDTQY

V gene: TRBV28
J gene: TRBJ2-1
CDR3 protein: ASKPPGTSAPHEQF

V gene: TRBV7-2
J gene: TRBJ1-5
CDR3 protein: ASSLAATGGQPQH

V gene: TRBV30
J gene: TRBJ1-5
CDR3 protein: AWSPGSNQPQH

V gene: TRBV4-1
J gene: TRBJ2-2
CDR3 protein: ASSGTSGSKTGELF

V gene: TRBV6-1
J gene: TRBJ2-2
CDR3 protein: ATREFTGELF

V gene: TRBV29-1
J gene: TRBJ2-7
CDR3 protein: SVDGLAGGSERY

V gene: TRBV25-1
J gene: TRBJ2-5
CDR3 protein: ASSEWRGSGETQY

V gene: TRBV4-1
J gene: TRBJ2-4
CDR3 protein: ASSQIRTKNIQY

V gene: TRBV9
J gene: TRBJ2-7
CDR3 protein: ASSVGVGNYEQY

V gene: TRBV7-9
J gene: TRBJ2-1
CDR3 protein: ASSSRTSGPHNEQF

V gene: TRBV5-8
J gene: TRBJ2-1
CDR3 protein: ASRPRQGAGVGGEQF

V gene: TRBV19
J gene: TRBJ2-3
CDR3 protein: ASSISAATDTQY

V gene: TRBV4-1
J gene: TRBJ2-7
CDR3 protein: ASSPGQTYEQY

V gene: TRBV6-4
J gene: TRBJ2-3
CDR3 protein: ASSSNRGNTQY